Sequencing of this TCR beta chain was carried out in a study of beta chain features in type 1 diabetes. From germline, CDR1 is SGHNT and CDR2 YENEEA. Trimming cost V 5 bases and J 0 bases, with 11 bases left between them. This CDR3 spans 15 amino acids. Sorting with CD45RO/CCR7/CD25/CD127/CD95/CD27 yielded naive, central memory, regulatory and stem-like memory CD4+ cells. Isolated RNA was reverse transcribed in full, so expressed TCRB transcripts were sequenced. Assay used: immunoSEQ multiplex PCR; TCRdb lists only in-frame clones, some missing. The data hold 250,000 to 400,000 clones, with 13% to 15% observed a single time.

The sequenced sample consisted of central memory CD4+ T cells from blood. This clonotype was obtained from a man aged 25-40 years in good health. The V and J genes are TRBV11-3 and TRBJ1-5; D ambiguous. The CDR3 nucleotides read TGTGCCAGCAGCAAGTCCGGGGATAGCAATCAGCCCCAGCATTTT. Its translation: CASSKSGDSNQPQHF.